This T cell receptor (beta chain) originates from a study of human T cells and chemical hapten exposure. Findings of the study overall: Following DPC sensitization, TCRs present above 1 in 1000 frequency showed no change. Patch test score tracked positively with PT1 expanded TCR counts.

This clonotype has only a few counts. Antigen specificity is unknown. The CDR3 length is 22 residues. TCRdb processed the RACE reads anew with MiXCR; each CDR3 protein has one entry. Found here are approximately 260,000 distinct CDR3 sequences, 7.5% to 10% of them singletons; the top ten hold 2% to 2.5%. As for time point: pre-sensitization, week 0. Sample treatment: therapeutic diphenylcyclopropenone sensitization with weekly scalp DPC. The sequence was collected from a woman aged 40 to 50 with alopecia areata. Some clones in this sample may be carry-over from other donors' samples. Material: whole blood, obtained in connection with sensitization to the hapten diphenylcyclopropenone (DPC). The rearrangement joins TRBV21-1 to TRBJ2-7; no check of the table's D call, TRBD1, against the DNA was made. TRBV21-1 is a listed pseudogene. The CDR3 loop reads CASSKGQGALDHHTPSSYEQYF. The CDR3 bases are TGTGCCAGCAGCAAAGGGCAGGGGGCGCTTGACCACCATACACCGAGCTCCTACGAGCAGTACTTC.